This TCR beta chain is drawn from a study of T cells in Graves' hyperthyroidism and ophthalmopathy. Study in general: Peripheral blood was drawn at first diagnosis, prior to all treatment. Study results and limitations: A 13 V-J signature model discriminated ophthalmopathy versus stable hyperthyroidism.

TCR beta CDR3 regions were amplified from RNA transcripts. HTBI primers drove first-round RT-PCR of the TCR CDR3. TCRdb ran MiXCR on the multiplex PCR reads and lists one entry per CDR3 protein. The sample has around 350,000 distinct CDR3 sequences; approximately 17% are singletons. Concerning this clonotype itself: Its cognate antigen is unknown. A read error is possible here, since a much larger clone lies one base away.

This CDR3 contains 12 residues. The ends were cut back, 6 bases at V and 5 bases at J, with 8 bases in the middle. Germline values: CDR1 ENHRY, CDR2 SYGVKD. The sample was blood. V and J are TRBV10-3 and TRBJ2-1; D may be TRBD1 or TRBD2 (5 bases each). The source is a woman aged 25 to 39 with Graves' hyperthyroidism that later progressed to Graves' ophthalmopathy. The CDR3 sequence is CAIRGVHNEQFF. CDR3 sequence (DNA): TGTGCCATCAGGGGGGTCCACAATGAGCAGTTCTTC.